The next 21 T cell receptor beta chains were all read from a single sample in a study of T cells in Graves' hyperthyroidism and ophthalmopathy. RNA transcripts were the template for amplifying TCR beta CDR3 regions. First-round RT-PCR of the TCR CDR3 relied on the HTBI primer set. TCRdb processed the multiplex PCR reads anew with MiXCR; each CDR3 protein has one entry. The profile shows just over 550,000 distinct CDR3 sequences, just over 45% of them singletons. Input material: peripheral blood or thyroid tissue (not recorded which). These receptors were taken from a woman in her late teens or twenties with Graves' hyperthyroidism.

This clonotype was observed a handful of times. CDR3: CASSLYGGTEQYF. The DNA of the CDR3 is TGTGCCAGCAGCTTATACGGAGGGACCGAGCAGTACTTC. The chain joins TRBV7-2 to TRBJ2-7; D is perhaps TRBD2 (6 bases). Trimming pared 2 bases from V and 6 bases from J, leaving 11 bases between. The CDR3 spans 13 residues. Germline-derived CDR1 and CDR2 are SGHTA and FQGNSA. Full variable domain (outside the CDR3, taken from reference TRBV7-2 and TRBJ2-7): GAGVSQSPSNKVTEKGKDVELRCDPISGHTALYWYRQSLGQGLEFLIYFQGNSAPDKSGLPSDRFSAERTGGSVSTLTIQRTQQEDSAVYLCASSLYGGTEQYFGPGTRLTVT.

This sequence joins TRBV5-3 and TRBJ2-2, with D perhaps matching TRBD2 (5 bases). TRBV5-3 is an ORF, with its function uncertain. V lost 8 bases and J 0 bases, leaving 20 bases between the germline ends. The CDR3 runs 17 residues. CDR3 region: CASSPSTILANTGELFF. The CDR3 DNA sequence: TGTGCCAGCAGCCCCTCGACTATACTCGCGAACACCGGGGAGCTGTTTTTT.

The CDR3 region is CASSLYGTYNSPLHF. The CDR3 DNA follows: TGTGCCAGCAGTCTCTATGGGACCTATAATTCACCCCTCCACTTT. The chain recombines TRBV25-1 with TRBJ1-6; D remains ambiguous. With 5 bases removed from V and 2 bases from J, the gap between germline ends came to 10 bases. The length of the CDR3 is 15 residues. CDR1 is MGHDK and CDR2 is SYGVNS in the germline V gene.

In its sample, this clonotype was seen a few times. The rearrangement uses TRBV6-2 or TRBV6-3 and TRBJ1-2, with TRBD1 matching over 9 bases. The CDR3 totals 13 residues. J was trimmed by 8 bases and V by 6 bases; bases with no gene match: 7. Germline-derived CDR1 and CDR2 are MNHEY and SVGEGT. CDR3 region: CASRSTGGRGYTF. CDR3 DNA: TGTGCCAGCAGAAGTACAGGGGGCCGAGGCTACACCTTC.

The rearrangement links TRBV7-9 to TRBJ1-1; D gene uncertain. Germline-derived CDR1 and CDR2 are SEHNR and FQNEAQ (reference sequence). This CDR3 comprises 13 residues. V gave up 4 bases and J gave up 11 bases, with 17 bases separating them. This chain's CDR3 is CASSWWTSGRAFF. The CDR3 coding sequence is TGTGCCAGCAGCTGGTGGACTAGCGGGAGGGCTTTCTTT. Drawing the rest from reference TRBV7-9 and TRBJ1-1, the complete variable domain is DTGVSQNPRHKITKRGQNVTFRCDPISEHNRLYWYRQTLGQGPEFLTYFQNEAQLEKSRLLSDRFSAERPKGSFSTLEIQRTEQGDSAMYLCASSWWTSGRAFFGQGTRLTVV.

This clonotype has only a few counts. V and J are TRBV12-3 or TRBV12-4 and TRBJ1-2; D perhaps matches TRBD1 (6 bases). V was clipped by 11 bases and J by 8 bases, with 18 bases between them. The CDR3 has 12 amino acids. CDR3 DNA sequence: TGTGCCGGCCGAGGGGGGGGCGGCGGCTACACCTTC. Translated, it gives CAGRGGGGGYTF.

Notes on this clonotype: This clone may be a read error of a much larger clone one base away. The rearrangement links TRBV5-1 to TRBJ1-1; D unresolved. Germline V gives CDR1 SGHRS, CDR2 YFSETQ. The germline V and J ends were trimmed by 0 bases and 4 bases, with 10 bases remaining between them. This CDR3 region has 14 residues. The CDR3 protein is CASSLAKGGTEAFF. The CDR3 DNA is TGCGCCAGCAGCTTGGCCAAAGGAGGCACTGAAGCTTTCTTT.

This clonotype occurred many times. This chain joins TRBV7-2 and TRBJ2-7; TRBD2 matches 8 bases. From germline, CDR1 is SGHTA and CDR2 FQGNSA. V shed 5 bases, J shed 6 bases, and the junction held 6 bases outside the gene matches. The CDR3 consists of 13 residues. The CDR3 region is CASSPGGVGEQYF. CDR3 sequence (DNA): TGTGCCAGCAGCCCCGGGGGGGTCGGCGAGCAGTACTTC.

Turning to this clonotype: A clone one base away is much larger, so this may be a read error. The chain couples TRBV6-5 to TRBJ2-7, with 8 nucleotides matching TRBD1. V gave up 5 bases and J gave up 3 bases; unmatched junction bases: 3. The CDR3 totals 13 residues. CDR1 MNHEY and CDR2 SVGAGI come from the germline V gene. In DNA form, the CDR3 reads TGTGCCAGCAGTGACGGACAGGGCTACGAGCAGTACTTC. Encoded protein: CASSDGQGYEQYF.

The chain carries TRBV5-1 and TRBJ1-3, with a weak D call TRBD1 (5 bases). CDR1 and CDR2 (germline): SGHRS, YFSETQ. V was shortened by 4 bases and J by 4 bases, with 12 bases between the two germline ends. The CDR3 covers 14 residues. The CDR3 spells CASSPTTAGNTIYF. CDR3 sequence (DNA): TGCGCCAGCAGCCCGACGACAGCGGGAAACACCATATATTTT.

The chain joins TRBV29-1 to TRBJ2-7; D is possibly TRBD1 (6 bases). Trimming took 4 bases from V and 2 from J, leaving 9 bases between them. This CDR3 is 12 amino acids long. In germline, CDR1 is SQVTM, CDR2 ANQGSEA. The CDR3 loop reads CSVAGVAYEQYF. CDR3 nucleotides: TGCAGCGTTGCAGGGGTCGCCTACGAGCAGTACTTC.

Concerning this clonotype: A junction end diverges from the germline sequence, so it may reflect a read error. The chain is built from TRBV7-2 and TRBJ2-2; TRBD1 matches 8 bases. The CDR3 loop spans 18 amino acids. Germline-derived CDR1 and CDR2 are SGHTA and FQGNSA. CDR3 residues: CASSLRAQGQAGSGELFF. The DNA for the CDR3 is TGCGCCAGCAGCTTGAGGGCCCAGGGACAGGCCGGGTCCGGGGAGCTGTTTTTT.

The chain is built from TRBV15 and TRBJ2-7, with a weak D call TRBD2 (6 bases). V shed 1 base and J shed 0 bases, with 16 bases lying between them. CDR3 length equals 17 residues. Germline assignment: CDR1 LNHNV and CDR2 YYDKDF (reference sequence). CDR3 in DNA: TGTGCCACCAGCAGAGCTCTCCAGGCTAGCGACTCCTACGAGCAGTACTTC. Its translation: CATSRALQASDSYEQYF.

The table lists this clonotype with many counts. The chain carries TRBV29-1 and TRBJ1-2; tentatively, D is TRBD1 (5 bases). Germline V CDR1 and CDR2: SQVTM, ANQGSEA. Trimming removed 7 bases at V and 2 bases at J, with 23 bases between. This CDR3 has 16 amino acids. In DNA form, the CDR3 reads TGCAGCGCCAGAACATCAACAACGGGGCAGAACTATGGCTACACCTTC. Its protein product is CSARTSTTGQNYGYTF.

This rearrangement joins TRBV9 to TRBJ1-2; tentative D call: TRBD1 (5 bases). The CDR3 has 15 residues. Per the germline V gene, CDR1 is SGDLS and CDR2 is YYNGEE. Trimming pared 4 bases from V and 9 bases from J, leaving 22 bases between. CDR3 coding DNA: TGTGCCAGCAGCCTAGGAGGGCAGGGAAGAAATCGCTACACCTTC. Translating it yields CASSLGGQGRNRYTF.

Ten or more counts support this clonotype. The rearrangement uses TRBV2 and TRBJ1-6, with TRBD1 identical over 8 bases. V was clipped by 7 bases and J by 10 bases; unmatched bases: 9. Germline CDR1 and CDR2: SNHLY and FYNNEI. This CDR3 comprises 14 residues. The DNA of the CDR3 is TGTGCCAGCACCGTCAGGGGGCAAGGCTCACCCCTCCACTTT. It yields the protein CASTVRGQGSPLHF. Combining the CDR3 with reference TRBV2 and TRBJ1-6 gives the whole variable domain EPEVTQTPSHQVTQMGQEVILRCVPISNHLYFYWYRQILGQKVEFLVSFYNNEISEKSEIFDDQFSVERPDGSNFTLKIRSTKLEDSAMYFCASTVRGQGSPLHFGNGTRLTVT.

This clonotype was picked up many times. This sequence joins TRBV7-2 and TRBJ2-6, with 8 bases aligning to TRBD2. The CDR3 has 15 residues. The ends lost 5 bases at V and 3 bases at J; junction bases unmatched: 3. Looked up from germline, CDR1 is SGHTA and CDR2 is FQGNSA. The CDR3 DNA reads as TGTGCCAGCAGCCCGGGACTAGGTGGGGCCAACGTCCTGACTTTC. Translation: CASSPGLGGANVLTF.

This clonotype was found many times. The chain has TRBV2 and TRBJ1-4; TRBD1 is a possible D gene (5 bases). The CDR3 covers 15 residues. Trimming removed 1 base at V and 6 bases at J, with 12 bases between. The germline CDR1 and CDR2 sequences are SNHLY and FYNNEI. CDR3 protein: CASSEGSGGDEKLFF. The DNA for the CDR3 is TGTGCCAGCAGTGAAGGATCGGGGGGTGATGAAAAACTGTTTTTT.

This clonotype was seen just once. The chain joins TRBV24-1 to TRBJ1-3, with D hard to call. The CDR3 totals 17 residues. Germline CDR1 is KGHDR and CDR2 is SFDVKD. V lost 2 bases, J lost 2 bases, and 15 bases lay in between. Written as DNA, the CDR3 is TGTGCCACCAGTGATTCGGTGCGTGGACTGACTGGAAACACCATATATTTT. Translated, it gives CATSDSVRGLTGNTIYF.

This chain links TRBV25-1 with TRBJ1-5, with 8 bases aligning to TRBD1. There are 16 residues in the CDR3. V lost 8 bases to trimming and J lost 1 base; unmatched junction nucleotides: 10. CDR1 and CDR2 (germline): MGHDK, SYGVNS. CDR3 DNA: TGTGCCAGCCTGGGACAGGCCCGGGGGAGCAATCAGCCCCAGCATTTT. The encoded protein is CASLGQARGSNQPQHF.

As to this clonotype: The CDR3 does not close with the conserved phenylalanine or tryptophan, likely indicating a read error. The chain carries TRBV25-1 and TRBJ1-1; 9 bases align to TRBD1. The J segment lost 5 bases and the V segment lost 6 bases, leaving 7 bases of the junction unmatched. This CDR3 comprises 14 residues. Looked up from germline, CDR1 is MGHDK and CDR2 is SYGVNS. Here the CDR3 reads CASSSTGGFTEAFI. CDR3 nucleotide sequence: TGTGCCAGCAGCTCGACAGGGGGTTTTACTGAAGCTTTCATT.